The rows below give T cell receptor beta chains drawn from one sample of a study of blood T cell repertoires in COVID-19. The method was immunoSEQ multiplex PCR; TCRdb's version includes in-frame clones alone and lacks a portion of them. The data contain tens of thousands of clones, about four fifths of them singletons. Sequenced: peripheral blood. These receptors originate from a woman aged 60-75 years with acute or convalescent COVID-19. Each CDR3 is given with its conserved first and last residue. A D gene is named only where the DNA matches it firmly. Some rows mark clone size as missing; the rest say once, few, many or name a class of expanded clone.

abundance: few; d_gene: TRBD1; v_gene: TRBV6-4; j_gene: TRBJ1-2; CDR3aa: CASSEFPGTAYGYTF; CDR3nt: TGTGCCAGCAGTGAGTTCCCCGGGACAGCCTATGGCTACACCTTC
abundance: -; d_gene: -; v_gene: TRBV6-5; j_gene: TRBJ1-1; CDR3aa: CASSYYGGNTEAFF; CDR3nt: TGTGCCAGCAGTTATTACGGCGGGAACACTGAAGCTTTCTTT
abundance: -; d_gene: -; v_gene: TRBV10-3; j_gene: TRBJ2-1; CDR3aa: CASTGSRNEQFF; CDR3nt: TGTGCCTCCACAGGATCCCGCAATGAGCAGTTCTTC
abundance: -; d_gene: -; v_gene: TRBV5-6; j_gene: TRBJ2-5; CDR3aa: CASPRRLLGQETQYF; CDR3nt: TGTGCCAGCCCCCGGCGGCTCCTAGGCCAAGAGACCCAGTACTTC
abundance: -; d_gene: -; v_gene: TRBV6-5; j_gene: TRBJ1-2; CDR3aa: CASRGQDSNYGYTF; CDR3nt: TGTGCCAGCAGGGGCCAGGACAGTAATTATGGCTACACCTTC
abundance: -; d_gene: TRBD2; v_gene: TRBV6-4; j_gene: TRBJ2-3; CDR3aa: CASSERGGTDTQYF; CDR3nt: TGTGCCAGCAGTGAGCGGGGGGGAACAGATACGCAGTATTTT
abundance: -; d_gene: -; v_gene: TRBV5-1; j_gene: TRBJ1-1; CDR3aa: CASSSPTANTEAFF; CDR3nt: TGCGCCAGCAGCTCCCCGACTGCGAACACTGAAGCTTTCTTT
abundance: -; d_gene: TRBD1; v_gene: TRBV29-1; j_gene: TRBJ2-3; CDR3aa: CSVRQGLTDTQYF; CDR3nt: TGCAGCGTACGACAGGGGTTAACAGATACGCAGTATTTT
abundance: few; d_gene: TRBD1; v_gene: TRBV7-9; j_gene: TRBJ2-5; CDR3aa: CASSPTGGHRETQYF; CDR3nt: TGTGCCAGCAGCCCCACAGGGGGGCATAGGGAGACCCAGTACTTC
abundance: -; d_gene: TRBD1; v_gene: TRBV5-6; j_gene: TRBJ1-2; CDR3aa: CASRITGASAIYGYTF; CDR3nt: TGTGCCAGCAGAATTACAGGGGCGTCTGCCATCTATGGCTACACCTTC
abundance: -; d_gene: -; v_gene: TRBV9; j_gene: TRBJ2-7; CDR3aa: CASSVTPGTYEQYF; CDR3nt: TGTGCCAGCAGCGTAACGCCGGGTACCTACGAGCAGTACTTC
abundance: -; d_gene: -; v_gene: TRBV13; j_gene: TRBJ2-2; CDR3aa: CASSLGPQGLRTGELFF; CDR3nt: TGTGCCAGCAGCTTAGGCCCGCAGGGGCTTAGGACCGGGGAGCTGTTTTTT
abundance: -; d_gene: TRBD1; v_gene: TRBV6-1; j_gene: TRBJ1-5; CDR3aa: CASSDLAGGQPQHF; CDR3nt: TGTGCCAGCAGTGATCTGGCAGGGGGTCAGCCCCAGCATTTT
abundance: -; d_gene: TRBD1; v_gene: TRBV4-2; j_gene: TRBJ1-1; CDR3aa: CASSQDKGQGAPEAFF; CDR3nt: TGTGCCAGCAGCCAAGATAAGGGACAGGGGGCTCCTGAAGCTTTCTTT
abundance: once; d_gene: -; v_gene: TRBV27; j_gene: TRBJ1-5; CDR3aa: CASSRGRNQPQHF; CDR3nt: TGTGCCAGCAGTCGTGGCAGAAATCAGCCCCAGCATTTT
abundance: -; d_gene: TRBD2; v_gene: TRBV6-4; j_gene: TRBJ2-1; CDR3aa: CASSQTSVIEQFF; CDR3nt: TGTGCCAGCAGTCAAACTAGCGTGATTGAGCAGTTCTTC
abundance: -; d_gene: TRBD2; v_gene: TRBV4-2; j_gene: TRBJ2-6; CDR3aa: CASSSIWDTSGGTGANVLTF; CDR3nt: TGTGCCAGCAGCTCGATATGGGACACCTCGGGAGGGACTGGGGCCAACGTCCTGACTTTC
abundance: few; d_gene: TRBD2; v_gene: TRBV16; j_gene: TRBJ2-1; CDR3aa: CASSQSRGGNEQFF; CDR3nt: TGTGCCAGCAGCCAATCTCGGGGGGGCAATGAGCAGTTCTTC
abundance: once; d_gene: -; v_gene: TRBV2; j_gene: TRBJ2-7; CDR3aa: CASTRANPNEQYF; CDR3nt: TGTGCCAGCACCCGCGCCAATCCCAACGAGCAGTACTTC
abundance: -; d_gene: -; v_gene: TRBV30; j_gene: TRBJ1-2; CDR3aa: CAWSVSGYGYTF; CDR3nt: TGTGCCTGGAGTGTAAGCGGGTATGGCTACACCTTC
abundance: -; d_gene: TRBD1; v_gene: TRBV5-1; j_gene: TRBJ1-1; CDR3aa: CASSSGQGVTEAFF; CDR3nt: TGCGCCAGCAGCTCGGGACAGGGTGTTACTGAAGCTTTCTTT
abundance: -; d_gene: TRBD1; v_gene: TRBV15; j_gene: TRBJ1-2; CDR3aa: CATSRDGGQGDYGYTF; CDR3nt: TGTGCCACCAGCAGAGATGGAGGACAGGGAGACTATGGCTACACCTTC
abundance: -; d_gene: -; v_gene: TRBV28; j_gene: TRBJ1-1; CDR3aa: CASSKGDTEAFF; CDR3nt: TGTGCCAGCAGTAAGGGGGATACTGAAGCTTTCTTT
abundance: -; d_gene: TRBD1; v_gene: TRBV2; j_gene: TRBJ1-4; CDR3aa: CASKEQGQSNEKLFF; CDR3nt: TGTGCCAGCAAGGAACAGGGACAGAGTAATGAAAAACTGTTTTTT
abundance: -; d_gene: -; v_gene: TRBV6-5; j_gene: TRBJ1-1; CDR3aa: CASRKQTNTEAFF; CDR3nt: TGTGCCAGCAGAAAACAGACGAACACTGAAGCTTTCTTT
abundance: -; d_gene: -; v_gene: TRBV5-6; j_gene: TRBJ1-2; CDR3aa: CASSLTPVGYTF; CDR3nt: TGTGCCAGCAGCTTGACCCCGGTAGGCTACACCTTC
abundance: -; d_gene: TRBD2; v_gene: TRBV5-1; j_gene: TRBJ2-2; CDR3aa: CASSLVAAGNTGELFF; CDR3nt: TGCGCCAGCAGCTTGGTGGCAGCGGGAAACACCGGGGAGCTGTTTTTT
abundance: -; d_gene: -; v_gene: TRBV12-3/TRBV12-4; j_gene: TRBJ1-2; CDR3aa: CASSLMGSGYTF; CDR3nt: TGTGCCAGCAGTTTAATGGGCTCCGGCTACACCTTC
abundance: few; d_gene: TRBD1; v_gene: TRBV13; j_gene: TRBJ1-2; CDR3aa: CASSLEGGGGYGYTF; CDR3nt: TGTGCCAGCAGCTTAGAAGGGGGCGGTGGCTATGGCTACACCTTC
abundance: -; d_gene: -; v_gene: TRBV5-6; j_gene: TRBJ2-7; CDR3aa: CASSLRLAPRGEQYF; CDR3nt: TGTGCCAGCAGCTTGAGGCTAGCGCCCCGGGGGGAGCAGTACTTC
abundance: -; d_gene: TRBD1; v_gene: TRBV6-6; j_gene: TRBJ2-7; CDR3aa: CASSWTGFSNPEQYF; CDR3nt: TGTGCCAGCAGTTGGACAGGGTTCTCCAATCCCGAGCAGTACTTC
abundance: -; d_gene: -; v_gene: TRBV28; j_gene: TRBJ2-7; CDR3aa: CASSLSFEQYF; CDR3nt: TGTGCCAGCAGTTTATCGTTCGAGCAGTACTTC
abundance: -; d_gene: -; v_gene: TRBV18; j_gene: TRBJ2-5; CDR3aa: CASSPGVRETQYF; CDR3nt: TGTGCCAGCTCACCCGGGGTGAGGGAGACCCAGTACTTC